This TCR beta chain was observed in a study of beta chain features in type 1 diabetes. The CDR3 covers 17 residues. The ends were cut back, 7 bases at V and 1 base at J, with 22 bases in the middle. Germline loops: CDR1 LNHDA, CDR2 SQIVND (reference sequence). This clone has a handful of counts. Expressed TCRB transcripts got sequenced, as all isolated RNA was reverse transcribed. The table came from immunoSEQ multiplex PCR; TCRdb's copy has only in-frame clones and leaves some out. The data show roughly 140,000 clones, around 10% seen once. The source is a young man in good health. Sequenced: central memory CD4+ T cells from blood. The gene calls are TRBV19 and TRBJ2-5; D perhaps matches TRBD2 (6 bases). The CDR3 DNA is TGTGCCAGTATTCCAAAAGCCTGTCGGGGGTCCCAAGAGACCCAGTACTTC. Translation gives CASIPKACRGSQETQYF.